The 26 T cell receptor beta chains below all came from one sample that was sequenced in a study of cytomegalovirus exposure and HLA in healthy donors. In the PCR, 60 Vbeta and 13 Jbeta primers were used. The protocol was immunoSEQ multiplex PCR, while the TCRdb copy is restricted to in-frame clones and leaves out a portion. The table for this sample gives over 80,000 clones. The sample taken for sequencing was PBMCs. The receptor set was obtained from a girl aged 5 to 17 in good health and CMV-seropositive.

This CDR3 reads CASSQAIGQGVGDEQYF. The DNA of the CDR3 is TGCGCCAGCAGCCAAGCGATAGGACAGGGGGTTGGGGACGAGCAGTACTTC. The chain carries TRBV4-1 and TRBJ2-7; TRBD1 matches at 10 bases. Losses at the gene ends were 1 base for V and 5 bases for J; bases not matched to a gene: 11. Germline V gene lookup returns CDR1 MGHRA and CDR2 YSYEKL. The CDR3 loop spans 17 amino acids.

The rearrangement links TRBV19 to TRBJ2-7, with D tentatively TRBD1 (5 bases). The CDR3 sequence is 14 residues long. The germline CDR1 and CDR2 sequences are LNHDA and SQIVND (reference sequence). Trimming shortened V by 4 bases and J by 3 bases, and 13 bases separated the two germline ends. In DNA form, the CDR3 reads TGTGCCAGTAGTAGAACAGGAGAAAACTACGAGCAGTACTTC. Its translation: CASSRTGENYEQYF.

The rearrangement uses TRBV27 and TRBJ1-1, with D possibly being TRBD1 (5 bases). CDR3 size: 13 residues. Germline assignment: CDR1 MNHEY and CDR2 SMNVEV (reference sequence). V was trimmed by 7 bases and J by 5 bases, leaving 14 bases between them. The CDR3 sequence: CASTVMPGTEAFF. CDR3 DNA: TGTGCCAGCACTGTTATGCCAGGGACTGAAGCTTTCTTT.

This sequence joins TRBV5-1 and TRBJ2-5, with a tentative D call TRBD1 (6 bases). The length of the CDR3 is 14 residues. Trimming took 4 bases from V and 0 from J, leaving 10 bases between them. Germline-derived CDR1 and CDR2 are SGHRS and YFSETQ. The CDR3 nucleotides are TGCGCCAGCAGCCCAGGGGCAAACCAAGAGACCCAGTACTTC. Translation gives CASSPGANQETQYF.

The chain joins TRBV27 to TRBJ1-2; 8 bases align to TRBD1. With V trimmed by 6 bases and J by 8 bases, 11 bases remained unmatched. Per germline, CDR1 MNHEY and CDR2 SMNVEV (reference sequence). The CDR3 totals 14 residues. The CDR3 loop is CASRSTGAVEGYTF. As DNA, the CDR3 is TGTGCCAGCAGGTCGACAGGGGCAGTTGAAGGCTACACCTTC.

The V and J genes are TRBV9 and TRBJ1-2; D not resolved. This CDR3 is built from 14 residues. V lost 0 bases and J lost 5, with 11 bases in between. In germline, CDR1 is SGDLS, CDR2 YYNGEE. This CDR3 reads CASSVGDLAYGYTF. CDR3 nucleotides: TGTGCCAGCAGCGTAGGAGACTTGGCTTATGGCTACACCTTC.

This rearrangement joins TRBV6-5 to TRBJ2-3, with TRBD1 matching 7 bases. Germline values: CDR1 MNHEY, CDR2 SVGAGI. After removal of 7 bases from V and 2 bases from J, the junction contained 6 bases not matched to a gene. The CDR3 is 14 residues long. DNA for the CDR3: TGTGCCAGCAACCGAGACAGGGCCACAGATACGCAGTATTTT. Translated, it gives CASNRDRATDTQYF.

This chain joins TRBV6-5 and TRBJ1-2; D is unclear. CDR1 is MNHEY, CDR2 SVGAGI, per germline. V was clipped by 9 bases and J by 2 bases, with 10 bases between them. This CDR3 region has 12 residues. The CDR3 DNA is TGTGCCAGTCGAGGGTTGAACTATGGCTACACCTTC. Translated: CASRGLNYGYTF.

The rearrangement joins TRBV4-1 to TRBJ1-1; perhaps TRBD1 as D (5 bases). Germline V gene sequence: CDR1 MGHRA, CDR2 YSYEKL. Trimming cost V 4 bases and J 7 bases, with 16 bases left between them. The CDR3 runs 14 residues. CDR3 DNA: TGCGCCAGCAGCCTCAACCGTGCGGGGGATGAAGCTTTCTTT. It specifies CASSLNRAGDEAFF.

The chain links TRBV5-1 to TRBJ2-4; tentative D call: TRBD1 (6 bases). The CDR3 has 16 residues. Germline assignment: CDR1 SGHRS and CDR2 YFSETQ. V was clipped by 2 bases and J by 0 bases, with 12 bases between them. The CDR3 DNA is TGCGCCAGCAGCTTCGGGGACACCTTAGCCAAAAACATTCAGTACTTC. Its protein product is CASSFGDTLAKNIQYF.

V gene TRBV12-2 combines with J gene TRBJ2-2; TRBD1, the table's D call, lacks a check against the DNA. TRBV12-2 is classified as a pseudogene. CDR3 length: 13 amino acids. The CDR3 loop is CASPNRDAGELFF. The CDR3 nucleotides are TGTGCAAGTCCCAACAGGGATGCCGGGGAGCTGTTTTTT.

The rearrangement uses TRBV10-3 and TRBJ1-6; 7 nucleotides line up with TRBD1. V shed 0 bases, J shed 8 bases, and the junction held 10 bases outside the gene matches. The CDR3 covers 17 residues. CDR1 and CDR2 (germline): ENHRY, SYGVKD. The CDR3 protein is CAISESTTGVGDSPLHF. Here the CDR3 DNA reads TGTGCCATCAGTGAGTCAACCACAGGGGTGGGTGATTCACCCCTCCACTTT.

The chain combines TRBV6-1 with TRBJ1-3, with 9 bases identical to TRBD1. V dropped 4 bases and J dropped 9; count of bases not matched to a gene: 13. CDR1 MNHNS and CDR2 SASEGT come from the germline V gene. The CDR3 runs 16 residues. CDR3 in amino acids: CASSGPTGTGWATIYF. CDR3 nucleotide sequence: TGTGCCAGCAGTGGCCCCACCGGGACAGGGTGGGCCACCATATATTTT.

The rearrangement uses TRBV2 and TRBJ2-1; 8 bases fit TRBD1. J was trimmed by 8 bases and V by 8 bases; bases with no gene match: 11. CDR3 length: 14 residues. Germline-derived CDR1 and CDR2 are SNHLY and FYNNEI. CDR3 sequence (DNA): TGTGCCAGCTCGTGGACAGGGTCTGAGGATGAGCAGTTCTTC. It is translated as CASSWTGSEDEQFF.

The chain joins TRBV7-9 to TRBJ2-2; D gene unclear. The CDR3 covers 14 residues. V was trimmed by 6 bases and J by 1 base, leaving 9 bases between them. The germline gives CDR1 SEHNR, CDR2 FQNEAQ (reference sequence). CDR3 amino acids: CASSSTMNTGELFF. CDR3 nucleotide sequence: TGTGCCAGCAGTTCTACCATGAACACCGGGGAGCTGTTTTTT.

A note on this clone: The junction shows a germline mismatch at one end, possibly a read error. V usage is TRBV30 and J usage is TRBJ2-3; D call uncertain. Looked up from germline, CDR1 is GTSNPN and CDR2 is SVGIG (reference sequence). The CDR3 runs to 13 residues. The CDR3 region has the DNA TGTGCCTGGAGTGTACCCGAGAGAGATAAGCAGTATTTT. Its protein product is CAWSVPERDKQYF.

The rearrangement links TRBV7-8 to TRBJ1-3, with 7 nucleotides matching TRBD1. Germline V gives CDR1 SGHVS, CDR2 FQNEAQ. CDR3 length equals 17 residues. After removal of 5 bases from V and 3 bases from J, the junction contained 13 bases not matched to a gene. The CDR3 protein is CASSPKTGFHGGNTIYF. Here the CDR3 DNA reads TGTGCCAGCAGCCCCAAGACAGGGTTCCATGGTGGAAACACCATATATTTT.

This chain joins TRBV25-1 and TRBJ1-6; 7 positions agree with TRBD1. Germline CDR1 MGHDK, CDR2 SYGVNS. The CDR3 is 15 amino acids. Losses at the gene ends were 1 base for V and 8 bases for J; bases not matched to a gene: 5. This CDR3 reads CASSESDREDSPLHF. In DNA, the CDR3 is TGTGCCAGCAGTGAATCCGACAGGGAGGATTCACCCCTCCACTTT. Combining the CDR3 with reference TRBV25-1 and TRBJ1-6 gives the whole variable domain EADIYQTPRYLVIGTGKKITLECSQTMGHDKMYWYQQDPGMELHLIHYSYGVNSTEKGDLSSESTVSRIRTEHFPLTLESARPSHTSQYLCASSESDREDSPLHFGNGTRLTVT.

The chain is built from TRBV2 and TRBJ1-1; weak D call: TRBD1 (5 bases). The V and J ends lost 6 bases and 1 base respectively, with 12 bases between them. The CDR3 extends over 14 amino acids. Germline V gene lookup returns CDR1 SNHLY and CDR2 FYNNEI. CDR3 region: CASREGRQNTEAFF. The CDR3 DNA reads TGTGCCAGCAGGGAGGGACGCCAGAACACTGAAGCTTTCTTT.

The V gene is TRBV5-1, the J gene TRBJ1-1; 8 bases agree with TRBD1. The CDR3 covers 13 residues. J was trimmed by 3 bases and V by 5 bases; bases with no gene match: 3. Germline V gives CDR1 SGHRS, CDR2 YFSETQ. The CDR3 spells CASRVQGDTEAFF. The CDR3 bases are TGCGCCAGCAGGGTACAGGGGGACACTGAAGCTTTCTTT. Using reference TRBV5-1 and TRBJ1-1 for the parts outside the CDR3, the full variable domain is KAGVTQTPRYLIKTRGQQVTLSCSPISGHRSVSWYQQTPGQGLQFLFEYFSETQRNKGNFPGRFSGRQFSNSRSEMNVSTLELGDSALYLCASRVQGDTEAFFGQGTRLTVV.

Turning to this clone: One junction end does not reproduce the germline sequence, and a read error may be involved. V is TRBV30 and J is TRBJ2-5; D unresolved. Looked up from germline, CDR1 is GTSNPN and CDR2 is SVGIG (reference sequence). The CDR3 extends over 10 amino acids. This CDR3 reads CAWSVENQYF. For the CDR3, the DNA is TGTGCCTGGAGTGTCGAGAACCAGTACTTC.

The chain links TRBV4-1 to TRBJ2-1, with D uncertain. The ends were cut back, 0 bases at V and 7 bases at J, with 4 bases in the middle. This CDR3 comprises 12 residues. In germline, CDR1 is MGHRA, CDR2 YSYEKL. The CDR3 reads CASSQDVNEQFF. CDR3 coding DNA: TGCGCCAGCAGCCAAGATGTAAATGAGCAGTTCTTC.

The V and J genes are TRBV19 and TRBJ2-1, with a weak D call TRBD2 (5 bases). From germline, CDR1 is LNHDA and CDR2 SQIVND (reference sequence). The length of the CDR3 is 13 residues. V was clipped by 3 bases and J by 5 bases, with 8 bases between them. The chain's CDR3 is CASSITRNNEQFF. Here the CDR3 DNA reads TGTGCCAGTAGTATCACTAGGAACAATGAGCAGTTCTTC.

This chain joins TRBV5-6 and TRBJ1-1; weak D call: TRBD1 (5 bases). The V and J ends lost 1 base and 4 bases respectively, with 17 bases between them. CDR1 and CDR2 from the germline V gene are SGHDT and YYEEEE. This CDR3 contains 16 residues. CDR3 nucleotide sequence: TGTGCCAGCAGCTTGTCGGCAGGGAAGGGAGGCACTGAAGCTTTCTTT. Residues: CASSLSAGKGGTEAFF.

The V call is TRBV30, the J call TRBJ1-5, with a possible D match to TRBD1 (5 bases). Trimming stripped 5 bases from V and 2 bases from J, with 10 bases between. This CDR3 is 13 amino acids long. The germline gives CDR1 GTSNPN, CDR2 SVGIG (reference sequence). The CDR3 protein is CAWAGGGNQPQHF. CDR3 DNA sequence: TGTGCCTGGGCCGGGGGTGGCAATCAGCCCCAGCATTTT. Based on the CDR3 plus reference TRBV30 and TRBJ1-5, the full variable domain is SQTIHQWPATLVQPVGSPLSLECTVEGTSNPNLYWYRQAAGRGLQLLFYSVGIGQISSEVPQNLSASRPQDRQFILSSKKLLLSDSGFYLCAWAGGGNQPQHFGDGTRLSIL.

This rearrangement joins TRBV2 to TRBJ2-2; D gene ambiguous. V was trimmed by 8 bases and J by 0 bases, leaving 13 bases between them. The CDR3 totals 15 residues. Per the germline V gene, CDR1 is SNHLY and CDR2 is FYNNEI. CDR3 coding DNA: TGTGCCAGCCGGTTCGTCACCTCGAACACCGGGGAGCTGTTTTTT. Translation gives CASRFVTSNTGELFF.